Below are 9 T cell receptor beta chains sequenced from a single sample in a study of T cell responses to AZD1222 COVID-19 vaccine. Produced via immunoSEQ multiplex PCR; TCRdb's table is partial and in-frame only. This table has about 170,000 clones, approximately 93% appearing once. Sequencing used peripheral blood, obtained on day 0 of AZD1222 vaccination. Receptor source: an adult in good health.

This chain uses TRBV28 with TRBJ1-6; unclear D gene. CDR1 MDHEN and CDR2 SYDVKM come from the germline V gene. Trimming took 1 base from V and 10 from J, leaving 5 bases between them. The CDR3 loop spans 12 amino acids. The chain's CDR3 is CASSLYSSPLHF. In DNA form, the CDR3 reads TGTGCCAGCAGTTTATATAGCTCACCCCTCCACTTT.

The gene calls are TRBV7-9 and TRBJ2-1; no clear D gene. Trimming removed 3 bases from V and 1 base from J, with 7 bases in between. Per germline, CDR1 SEHNR and CDR2 FQNEAQ (reference sequence). The CDR3 is 14 amino acids. CDR3 sequence (DNA): TGTGCCAGCAGCTTCTCCGGGTCCTACAATGAGCAGTTCTTC. This codes for CASSFSGSYNEQFF.

This chain uses TRBV15 with TRBJ1-2, with 8 nucleotides matching TRBD1. The CDR3 spans 13 residues. V shed 6 bases and J 5 bases; nucleotides not matched to a gene: 5. CDR1 is LNHNV and CDR2 is YYDKDF in the germline V gene (reference sequence). CDR3 nucleotide sequence: TGTGCCACCAGAATGACAGGGGAGTATGGCTACACCTTC. It is translated as CATRMTGEYGYTF.

This chain links TRBV30 with TRBJ2-7; the match to TRBD2 covers 13 bases. Trimming cost V 2 bases and J 0 bases; bases outside gene matches: 16. This CDR3 comprises 20 residues. The V gene's germline CDR1 is GTSNPN and CDR2 SVGIG (reference sequence). CDR3 loop: CAWSSTSGRAFSKSSYEQYF. The CDR3 DNA sequence: TGTGCCTGGAGTTCAACTAGCGGGAGGGCTTTCTCTAAAAGCTCCTACGAGCAGTACTTC.

CDR3 amino acids: CASTAGGGSNEKLFF. The CDR3 DNA sequence: TGTGCCAGCACCGCCGGGGGAGGGTCTAATGAAAAACTGTTTTTT. V is TRBV5-4 and J is TRBJ1-4; TRBD1 might be the D (5 bases). The CDR3 has 15 amino acids. Trimming stripped 6 bases from V and 3 bases from J, with 15 bases between. Germline V gene sequence: CDR1 SGHNT, CDR2 YYREEE (reference sequence). The full variable domain, with the rest looked up from reference TRBV5-4 and TRBJ1-4, is ETGVTQSPTHLIKTRGQQVTLRCSSQSGHNTVSWYQQALGQGPQFIFQYYREEENGRGNFPPRFSGLQFPNYSSELNVNALELDDSALYLCASTAGGGSNEKLFFGSGTQLSVL.

The chain recombines TRBV7-6 with TRBJ2-1; 9 nucleotides match TRBD2. The germline V gene encodes CDR1 SGHVS and CDR2 FNYEAQ. Unmatched junction bases numbered 1, after V lost 1 base and J lost 3 bases. This CDR3 comprises 15 residues. The CDR3 loop is CASSLDSGGYNEQFF. CDR3 in DNA: TGTGCCAGCAGCTTAGATAGCGGGGGCTACAATGAGCAGTTCTTC.

The V and J genes are TRBV19 and TRBJ1-4; 8 positions match TRBD1. The CDR3 spans 15 residues. Germline V gives CDR1 LNHDA, CDR2 SQIVND (reference sequence). V lost 5 bases to trimming and J lost 6 bases; unmatched junction nucleotides: 8. CDR3 residues: CASSPAGTGYEKLFF. CDR3 DNA sequence: TGTGCCAGTAGTCCAGCCGGGACAGGATATGAAAAACTGTTTTTT.

The V and J genes are TRBV5-1 and TRBJ2-7; 9 bases are shared with TRBD2. J lost 3 bases, V lost 4 bases, and 8 bases had no gene match. This CDR3 contains 15 residues. The germline CDR1 and CDR2 sequences are SGHRS and YFSETQ. The CDR3 DNA reads as TGCGCCAGCAGCCCCTGGGGGCGGGAGGGCTACGAGCAGTACTTC. This codes for CASSPWGREGYEQYF.

V is TRBV12-3 or TRBV12-4 and J is TRBJ1-5; D is unresolved. CDR3 length: 13 residues. Trimming cost V 0 bases and J 7 bases, with 7 bases left between them. CDR3 region: CASSLARLQPQHF. DNA for the CDR3: TGTGCCAGCAGTTTAGCTCGTTTGCAGCCCCAGCATTTT.